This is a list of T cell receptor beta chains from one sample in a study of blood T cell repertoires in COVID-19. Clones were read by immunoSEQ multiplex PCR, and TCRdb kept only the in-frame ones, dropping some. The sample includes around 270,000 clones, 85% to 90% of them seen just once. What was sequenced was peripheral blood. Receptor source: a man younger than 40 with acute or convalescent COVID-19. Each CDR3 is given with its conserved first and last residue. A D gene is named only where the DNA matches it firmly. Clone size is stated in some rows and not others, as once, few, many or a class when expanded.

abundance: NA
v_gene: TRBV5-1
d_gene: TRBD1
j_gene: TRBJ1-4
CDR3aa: CASSSRGQGAVDEKLFF
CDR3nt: TGCGCCAGCAGCTCGAGGGGACAGGGGGCCGTTGATGAAAAACTGTTTTTT

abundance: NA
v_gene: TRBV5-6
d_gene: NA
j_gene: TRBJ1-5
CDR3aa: CASSLAGEGPQHF
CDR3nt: TGTGCCAGCAGCTTGGCCGGGGAGGGGCCCCAGCATTTT

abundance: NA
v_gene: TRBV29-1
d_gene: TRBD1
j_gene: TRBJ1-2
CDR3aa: CSVPGQGIDNYGYTF
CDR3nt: TGCAGCGTTCCGGGACAGGGCATAGACAACTATGGCTACACCTTC

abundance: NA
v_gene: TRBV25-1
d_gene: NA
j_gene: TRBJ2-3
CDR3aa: CASSAGLAQYF
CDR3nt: TGTGCCAGCAGTGCAGGGTTGGCGCAGTATTTT

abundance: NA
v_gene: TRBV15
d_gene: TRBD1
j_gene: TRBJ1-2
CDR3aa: CATRRGQGNYGYTF
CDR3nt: TGTGCCACCAGGCGGGGACAGGGAAACTATGGCTACACCTTC

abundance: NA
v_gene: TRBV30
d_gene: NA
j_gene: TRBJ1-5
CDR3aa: CAWSREDSNQPQHF
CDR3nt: TGTGCCTGGAGTCGGGAGGATAGCAATCAGCCCCAGCATTTT

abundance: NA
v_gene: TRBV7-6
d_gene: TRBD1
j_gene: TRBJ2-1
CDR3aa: CASSLATAGGNEQFF
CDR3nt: TGTGCCAGCAGCTTAGCGACGGCAGGGGGCAATGAGCAGTTCTTC

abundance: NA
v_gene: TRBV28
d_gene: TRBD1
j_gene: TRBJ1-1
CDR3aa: CASRWTGGTEAFF
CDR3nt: TGTGCCAGCCGATGGACAGGGGGCACTGAAGCTTTCTTT

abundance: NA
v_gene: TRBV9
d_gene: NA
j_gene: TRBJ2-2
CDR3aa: CASSVGQSGELFF
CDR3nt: TGTGCCAGCAGCGTAGGACAGTCCGGGGAGCTGTTTTTT

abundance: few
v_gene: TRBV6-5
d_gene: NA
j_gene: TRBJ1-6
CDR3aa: CASRRGSYNSPLHF
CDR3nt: TGTGCCAGCCGAAGGGGATCCTATAATTCACCCCTCCACTTT

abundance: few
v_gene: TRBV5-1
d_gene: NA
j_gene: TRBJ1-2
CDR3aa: CASSLTPGDGYTF
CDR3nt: TGCGCCAGCAGCTTGACTCCGGGAGACGGCTACACCTTC

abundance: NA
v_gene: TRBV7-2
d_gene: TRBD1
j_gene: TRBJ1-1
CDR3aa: CASSFTTGNIIRTEAFF
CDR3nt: TGTGCCAGCAGCTTTACGACAGGGAATATTATTAGGACTGAAGCTTTCTTT

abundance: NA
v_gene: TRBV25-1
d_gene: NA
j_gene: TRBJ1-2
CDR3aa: CASSDRVLGYTF
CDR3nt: TGTGCCAGCAGTGATCGGGTTTTAGGCTACACCTTC

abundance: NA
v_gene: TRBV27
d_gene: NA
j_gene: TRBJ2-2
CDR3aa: CASSWGPGTNTGELFF
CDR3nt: TGTGCCAGCAGTTGGGGGCCGGGGACAAACACCGGGGAGCTGTTTTTT

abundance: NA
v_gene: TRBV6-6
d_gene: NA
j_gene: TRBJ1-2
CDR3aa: CASSRTSNYGYTF
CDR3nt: TGTGCCAGCAGCAGAACATCTAACTATGGCTACACCTTC

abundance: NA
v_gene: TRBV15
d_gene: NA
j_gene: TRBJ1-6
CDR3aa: CATSRAPESPLHF
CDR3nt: TGTGCCACCAGCAGAGCCCCGGAGTCACCCCTCCACTTT

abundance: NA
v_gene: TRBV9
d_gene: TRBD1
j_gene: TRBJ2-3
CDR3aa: CASSRDSYTDTQYF
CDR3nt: TGTGCCAGCAGCCGGGACAGCTACACAGATACGCAGTATTTT

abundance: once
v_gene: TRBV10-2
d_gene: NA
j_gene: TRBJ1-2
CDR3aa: CASSESETLTTYYGYTF
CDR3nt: TGCGCCAGCAGTGAGTCGGAGACCCTTACTACTTACTATGGCTACACCTTC

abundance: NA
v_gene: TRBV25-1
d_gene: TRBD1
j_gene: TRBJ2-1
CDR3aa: CASSELGTGGNEQFF
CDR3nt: TGTGCCAGCAGTGAATTGGGGACAGGGGGGAATGAGCAGTTCTTC

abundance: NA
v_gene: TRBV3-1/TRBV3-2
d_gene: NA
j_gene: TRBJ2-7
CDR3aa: CASKRGSSYEQYF
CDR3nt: TGTGCCAGCAAACGGGGGAGCTCCTACGAGCAGTACTTC

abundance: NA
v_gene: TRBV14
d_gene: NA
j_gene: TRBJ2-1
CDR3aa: CASSQVGDTSSYNEQFF
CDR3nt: TGTGCCAGCAGCCAAGTAGGGGACACTAGCTCCTACAATGAGCAGTTCTTC

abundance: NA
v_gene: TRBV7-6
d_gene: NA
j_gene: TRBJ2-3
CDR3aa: CASTLGGLTDTQYF
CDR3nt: TGTGCCAGCACCCTTGGCGGACTCACAGATACGCAGTATTTT

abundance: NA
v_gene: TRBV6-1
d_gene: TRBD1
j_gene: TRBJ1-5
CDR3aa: CASSEARRTGNQPQHF
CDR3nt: TGTGCCAGCAGTGAAGCGCGGAGGACAGGGAATCAGCCCCAGCATTTT

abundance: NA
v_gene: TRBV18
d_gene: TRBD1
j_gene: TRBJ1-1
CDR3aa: CASTPGQNMNTEAFF
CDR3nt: TGTGCCAGTACTCCGGGACAGAACATGAACACTGAAGCTTTCTTT

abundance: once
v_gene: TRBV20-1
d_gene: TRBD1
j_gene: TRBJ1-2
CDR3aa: CSGDRGYGYTF
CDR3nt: TGCAGTGGTGACAGGGGGTATGGCTACACCTTC

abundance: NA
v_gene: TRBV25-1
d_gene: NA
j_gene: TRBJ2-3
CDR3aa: CASSEYNIDTQYF
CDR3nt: TGTGCCAGCAGTGAATATAACATAGATACGCAGTATTTT

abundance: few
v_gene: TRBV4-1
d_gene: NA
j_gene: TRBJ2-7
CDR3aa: CASSQDSGGQSYEQYF
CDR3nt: TGCGCCAGCAGCCAAGATTCGGGAGGACAGTCATACGAGCAGTACTTC

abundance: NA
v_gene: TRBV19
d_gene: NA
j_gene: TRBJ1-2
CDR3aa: CASSISPGNYGYTF
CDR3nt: TGTGCCAGTAGTATATCCCCAGGAAACTATGGCTACACCTTC

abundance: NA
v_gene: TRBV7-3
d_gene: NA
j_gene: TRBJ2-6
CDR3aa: CASSQSGANVLTF
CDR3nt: TGTGCCAGCAGCCAGTCTGGGGCCAACGTCCTGACTTTC

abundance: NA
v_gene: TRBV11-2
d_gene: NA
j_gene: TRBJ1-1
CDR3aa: CASNRVWGGGTEAFF
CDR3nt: TGTGCCAGCAACCGAGTGTGGGGCGGGGGCACTGAAGCTTTCTTT

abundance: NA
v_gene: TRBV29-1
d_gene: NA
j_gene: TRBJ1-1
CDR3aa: CSVTLVYTEAFF
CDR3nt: TGCAGCGTTACTTTGGTGTACACTGAAGCTTTCTTT